Listed below are T cell receptor beta chains from one sample, sequenced in a study of cytomegalovirus exposure and HLA in healthy donors. Some clones are missing from TCRdb's copy, which holds only in-frame ones; the method was immunoSEQ multiplex PCR. Altogether about 110,000 clones are present, 60% to 80% being singletons, with the ten largest covering 0.79%. Sequencing was done on a sample of PBMCs. Source of these receptors: a boy aged 5-17 years in good health and CMV-seronegative. CDR3s include the opening cysteine and the closing phenylalanine or tryptophan. A D gene is named only where the DNA matches it firmly. For some rows the clone size is stated as once, few or many, or as a class when expanded; others skip it.

TRBD1 TRBJ2-7 TRBV5-6 - CASSWDRSSYEQYF TGTGCCAGCAGCTGGGACAGGAGCTCCTACGAGCAGTACTTC
TRBD1 TRBJ2-1 TRBV5-1 - CASSFAGGTYNEQFF TGCGCCAGCAGCTTTGCAGGGGGAACCTACAATGAGCAGTTCTTC
- TRBJ1-1 TRBV15 - CATSRKLKGDEAFF TGTGCCACCAGCAGAAAACTAAAGGGGGATGAAGCTTTCTTT
TRBD2 TRBJ2-7 TRBV4-1 - CASSHRTSGSYEQYF TGCGCCAGCAGCCACCGGACTAGCGGGTCTTACGAGCAGTACTTC
TRBD1 TRBJ2-7 TRBV18 - CASSPGTGGYEQYF TGTGCCAGCTCACCCGGGACAGGGGGGTACGAGCAGTACTTC
- TRBJ1-5 TRBV7-6 - CASSGDTVPSQPQHF TGTGCCAGCAGCGGTGACACCGTGCCGAGTCAGCCCCAGCATTTT
TRBD2 TRBJ2-3 TRBV30 few CACRHSGGATDTQYF TGTGCCTGTCGCCATAGCGGGGGGGCAACAGATACGCAGTATTTT
TRBD1 TRBJ1-1 TRBV7-9 - CASSASGGQGSTEAFF TGTGCCAGCAGCGCGTCAGGGGGACAGGGGAGCACTGAAGCTTTCTTT
TRBD1 TRBJ2-1 TRBV6-5 - CASSYIGTGLYNEQFF TGTGCCAGCAGTTACATAGGGACAGGGTTGTACAATGAGCAGTTCTTC
- TRBJ2-7 TRBV11-3 - CASSARLDEQYF TGTGCCAGCAGCGCCCGACTCGACGAGCAGTACTTC
- TRBJ2-1 TRBV25-1 - CASSELDNVLSREQFF TGTGCCAGCAGTGAATTAGATAATGTGCTCTCTCGGGAGCAGTTCTTC
- TRBJ2-1 TRBV6-1 - CASSERDTLYNEQFF TGTGCCAGCAGTGAAAGGGACACCCTCTACAATGAGCAGTTCTTC
TRBD2 TRBJ2-3 TRBV18 - CASSPPPGLAGGSTDTQYF TGTGCCAGCTCACCTCCACCGGGACTAGCGGGGGGGAGCACAGATACGCAGTATTTT
- TRBJ1-1 TRBV5-1 - CASSLDRELAFF TGCGCCAGCAGCTTGGACAGGGAATTGGCTTTCTTT
- TRBJ2-2 TRBV19 - CASRQWGAGELFF TGTGCCAGTAGGCAATGGGGGGCCGGGGAGCTGTTTTTT
TRBD1 TRBJ1-1 TRBV29-1 - CSVGVNRGLWRNTEAFF TGCAGCGTTGGAGTAAACAGGGGGCTATGGAGGAACACTGAAGCTTTCTTT
TRBD1 TRBJ1-2 TRBV6-6 - CASSPTGTANYGYTF TGTGCCAGCAGTCCCACCGGGACAGCTAACTATGGCTACACCTTC
- TRBJ1-1 TRBV7-3 - CASSLGGENTEAFF TGTGCCAGCAGCTTGGGAGGGGAGAACACTGAAGCTTTCTTT
- TRBJ1-3 TRBV9 - CASSVEPVSGNTIYF TGTGCCAGCAGCGTAGAGCCCGTCTCTGGAAACACCATATATTTT
- TRBJ2-1 TRBV30 - CAWSPGNANWGNEQFF TGTGCCTGGAGCCCAGGGAACGCCAATTGGGGCAATGAGCAGTTCTTC
- TRBJ2-2 TRBV5-1 - CASSLDRAGELFF TGCGCCAGCAGCTTGGACCGGGCCGGGGAGCTGTTTTTT
- TRBJ1-5 TRBV4-1 - CASSQPGTSQPQHF TGCGCCAGCAGCCAACCTGGGACTAGTCAGCCCCAGCATTTT
- TRBJ1-5 TRBV28 - CASSFYSNQPQHF TGTGCCAGCAGTTTCTATAGCAATCAGCCCCAGCATTTT
TRBD1 TRBJ1-5 TRBV6-6 - CASSYVGQGNQPQHF TGTGCCAGCAGTTACGTCGGACAGGGCAATCAGCCCCAGCATTTT
TRBD1 TRBJ2-7 TRBV25-1 - CASSAPTGTYEQYF TGTGCCAGCAGTGCTCCGACAGGGACCTACGAGCAGTACTTC
TRBD1 TRBJ2-5 TRBV5-4 - CASSLGTGVRPQETQYF TGTGCCAGCAGCTTGGGCACAGGGGTTCGGCCCCAAGAGACCCAGTACTTC
- TRBJ2-1 TRBV30 - CAWSPRVAHEQFF TGTGCCTGGAGTCCCCGGGTCGCCCATGAGCAGTTCTTC